The 9 T cell receptor beta chains below come from one sample, sequenced in a study of blood T cells in healthy people across ages. A second PCR, run for about 7 to 12 cycles, used a sample-barcoded 5' primer plus a J-beta primer mix. One entry per CDR3 protein, called by TCRdb with MiXCR from the 5' RACE reads. Seen here are more than 650,000 distinct CDR3 sequences, approximately 22% observed once, and the top ten hold 20% to 25%. Sequenced input: blood. Every receptor here comes from a man between 65 and 85 years old in good health.

In its sample, this clonotype was seen many times. V gene TRBV20-1 combines with J gene TRBJ2-1; 10 positions agree with TRBD2. This CDR3 comprises 14 residues. J gave up 4 bases and V 6 bases, and 6 bases lay outside the gene matches. CDR1 is DFQATT and CDR2 is SNEGSKA in the germline V gene (reference sequence). CDR3 nucleotides: TGCAGTGCAACCGGACTAGCGGCATACAATGAGCAGTTCTTC. The encoded protein is CSATGLAAYNEQFF.

This clonotype has a handful of counts. This chain connects TRBV5-6 to TRBJ1-1; D gene unclear. Germline V gene lookup returns CDR1 SGHDT and CDR2 YYEEEE. This CDR3 is built from 14 residues. V was clipped by 4 bases and J by 0 bases, with 10 bases between them. DNA of the CDR3: TGTGCCAGCAGCCGAGGGCACATGAACACTGAAGCTTTCTTT. Its translation is CASSRGHMNTEAFF.

V and J are TRBV5-6 and TRBJ2-5, with 12 bases lining up with TRBD2. This CDR3 contains 15 residues. Germline V gene data show CDR1 as SGHDT and CDR2 as YYEEEE. Trimming at V came to 10 bases and at J to 4 bases, leaving 11 bases not matched to a gene. CDR3 nucleotides: TGTGCCGGACTAGCGGGGAAGCCGTTCGGAGAGACCCAGTACTTC. Amino acids: CAGLAGKPFGETQYF.

This clonotype was picked up a small number of times. The chain carries TRBV5-1 and TRBJ1-4; no firm D call. The CDR3 extends over 14 amino acids. Deletions cut 4 bases from V and 8 bases from J, with 15 bases between. Germline values: CDR1 SGHRS, CDR2 YFSETQ. The CDR3 loop reads CASSPVPVSEKLFF. CDR3 sequence (DNA): TGCGCCAGCAGCCCGGTCCCGGTATCCGAAAAACTGTTTTTT. The full variable domain, its missing parts supplied by reference TRBV5-1 and TRBJ1-4, is KAGVTQTPRYLIKTRGQQVTLSCSPISGHRSVSWYQQTPGQGLQFLFEYFSETQRNKGNFPGRFSGRQFSNSRSEMNVSTLELGDSALYLCASSPVPVSEKLFFGSGTQLSVL.

The genes are TRBV7-8 and TRBJ2-7, with 8 bases that match TRBD2. In germline, CDR1 is SGHVS, CDR2 FQNEAQ. The CDR3 is 15 amino acids. V shed 1 base and J 0 bases; nucleotides not matched to a gene: 2. The CDR3 here is CASSLVAGSSYEQYV. CDR3 DNA sequence: TGTGCCAGCAGCTTAGTAGCGGGGAGCTCCTACGAGCAGTACGTC.

V and J are TRBV5-1 and TRBJ2-7; TRBD1 matches 7 bases. V gave up 0 bases and J gave up 0 bases; unmatched junction bases: 6. This CDR3 contains 16 residues. Germline-derived CDR1 and CDR2 are SGHRS and YFSETQ. The CDR3 loop is CASSLGQGLGSYEQYF. CDR3 sequence (DNA): TGCGCCAGCAGCTTGGGACAGGGTCTCGGCTCCTACGAGCAGTACTTC.

J is TRBJ1-6 and V is TRBV18; D is ambiguous. The CDR3 is made up of 17 amino acids. Deletions cut 6 bases from V and 0 bases from J, with 15 bases between. The germline CDR1 and CDR2 sequences are KGHSH and LQKENI. CDR3 coding DNA: TGTGCCAGCTCGTCAACCTTCGGAAGCTCCTATAATTCACCCCTCCACTTT. It yields the protein CASSSTFGSSYNSPLHF. The whole variable domain, remainder taken from reference TRBV18 and TRBJ1-6, is NAGVMQNPRHLVRRRGQEARLRCSPMKGHSHVYWYRQLPEEGLKFMVYLQKENIIDESGMPKERFSAEFPKEGPSILRIQQVVRGDSAAYFCASSSTFGSSYNSPLHFGNGTRLTVT.

This clonotype appeared a few times. The chain uses TRBV28 and TRBJ1-3, with 8 bases identical to TRBD1. Germline CDR1 MDHEN, CDR2 SYDVKM. The CDR3 is 17 residues long. V was pared by 8 bases and J by 0 bases, with 12 bases of the junction left unmatched. The chain's CDR3 is CASLPDPGTGSGNTIYF. Here the CDR3 DNA reads TGTGCCAGCCTCCCTGACCCGGGGACAGGCTCTGGAAACACCATATATTTT.

The chain combines TRBV20-1 with TRBJ2-2; 7 bases agree with TRBD1. Trimming at V came to 6 bases and at J to 2 bases, leaving 9 bases not matched to a gene. Per germline, CDR1 DFQATT and CDR2 SNEGSKA (reference sequence). This CDR3 region has 15 residues. This chain's CDR3 is CSAETGQLNTGELFF. DNA for the CDR3: TGCAGTGCCGAAACGGGACAGCTAAACACCGGGGAGCTGTTTTTT.